This TCR beta chain was obtained from a study of blood T cell repertoires in COVID-19 (TCRdb year 2020). About the investigation overall: The collaborator samples originated in the United States, Italy and Spain and spanned the acute and convalescent phases of COVID-19. Where available, HLA class I and class II types were obtained from metadata supplied by the sample provider rather than from assay-based typing. A freely available public database, intended as a resource for researchers studying the immune response to SARS-CoV-2, is where the repertoires were released. The material from the prospective study consisted of cDNA or gDNA derived from T cells, B-cell-depleted T cells, or PBMCs. The sample metadata nearly always contained a de-identified subject ID, COVID-19 status, age in years and sex. Deeply sampled blood TCRbeta repertoires from subjects exposed to, actively infected with, or recovered from COVID-19 were included in the dataset. Samples came from the ongoing ImmuneRACE study (first 160 participants) plus 1,254 subjects from 6 global collaborators.

What the study reported, not specific to this receptor: The quantity of clinical and demographic metadata differed by source and by participant and was supplied without curation.

The germline V gene gives CDR1 as MNHEY and CDR2 as SVGEGT. V and J are truncated by 4 bases and 0 bases respectively, leaving an intervening sequence of 10 bases. Including cysteine and phenylalanine, the CDR3 has 15 amino acids. Only CDR3 DNA remains: 45 bases, in frame from the first base. Each collaborating institution followed its own protocols to collect whole blood in K2EDTA tubes. Collaborator samples were shipped for TCRbeta analysis as frozen whole blood, isolated PBMCs, or DNA extracted from either sample type. To note about this clone: Its antigen is currently not known. No qualities accompany the bases; no much larger clone lies one base away.

TCRbeta CDR3 regions were amplified from genomic DNA by means of the immunoSEQ Assay, a bias-controlled multiplex PCR. Regarding the original processing steps: The number of nucleated cells in each sample was estimated from the amplification of reference gene primers within the assay. To quantify the absolute abundance of each unique TCRbeta CDR3 rearrangement, sequence reads were collapsed and filtered. For each sample, productive Simpson clonality was calculated as the square root of Simpson's diversity index across productive rearrangements. The table was pulled from immuneACCESS by TCRdb, which kept in-frame rearrangements only. Such tables lose some clones; where checked, under half of the loss comes from unresolved V genes, and the rest has no known cause. For V, J and clone size, that table is used; D and trimming come from the DNA. This sample lists approximately 210,000 clones; 87% were detected once. The top ten hold 1.9% of the sample.

Sequenced input: peripheral blood. The chain employs TRBV6-2 or TRBV6-3 and TRBJ1-5; the D region possibly corresponds to TRBD1 (6 bases align). The TCR originated in a man between 40 and 49 years old with active or convalescent COVID-19. CDR3 loop: CASSSGTYSNQPQHF. DNA sequence: TGTGCCAGCAGTTCCGGGACATATAGCAATCAGCCCCAGCATTTT.